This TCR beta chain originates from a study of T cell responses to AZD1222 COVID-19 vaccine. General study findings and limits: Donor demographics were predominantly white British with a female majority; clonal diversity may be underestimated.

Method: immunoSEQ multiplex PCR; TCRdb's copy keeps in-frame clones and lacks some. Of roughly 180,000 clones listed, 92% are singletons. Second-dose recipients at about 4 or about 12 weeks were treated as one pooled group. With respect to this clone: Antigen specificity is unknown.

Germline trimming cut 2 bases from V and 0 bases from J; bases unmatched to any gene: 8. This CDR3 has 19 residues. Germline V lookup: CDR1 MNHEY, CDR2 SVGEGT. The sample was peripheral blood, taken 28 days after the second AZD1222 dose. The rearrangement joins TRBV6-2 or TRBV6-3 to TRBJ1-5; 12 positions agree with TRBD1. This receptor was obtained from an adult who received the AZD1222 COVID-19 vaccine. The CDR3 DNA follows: TGTGCCAGCAGTTACCGCCGGGACAGGGGGCTGAATAGCAATCAGCCCCAGCATTTT. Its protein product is CASSYRRDRGLNSNQPQHF.